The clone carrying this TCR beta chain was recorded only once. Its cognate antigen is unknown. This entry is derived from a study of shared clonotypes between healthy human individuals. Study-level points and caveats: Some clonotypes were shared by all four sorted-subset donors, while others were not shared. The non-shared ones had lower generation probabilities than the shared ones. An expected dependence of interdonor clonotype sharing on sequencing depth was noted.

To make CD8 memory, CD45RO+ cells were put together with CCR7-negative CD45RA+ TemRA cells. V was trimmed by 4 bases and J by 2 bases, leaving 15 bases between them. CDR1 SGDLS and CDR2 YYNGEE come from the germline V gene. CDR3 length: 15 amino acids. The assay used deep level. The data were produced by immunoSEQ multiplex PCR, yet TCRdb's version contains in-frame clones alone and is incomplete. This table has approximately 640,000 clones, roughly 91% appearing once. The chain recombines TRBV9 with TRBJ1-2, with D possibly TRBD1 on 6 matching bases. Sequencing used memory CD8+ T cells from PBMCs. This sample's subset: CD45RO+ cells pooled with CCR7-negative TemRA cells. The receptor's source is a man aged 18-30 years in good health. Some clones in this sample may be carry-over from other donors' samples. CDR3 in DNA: TGTGCCAGCAGCCAACCGGGACAACCAAACTATGGCTACACCTTC. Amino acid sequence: CASSQPGQPNYGYTF.